The 3 T cell receptor beta chains given below trace back to one sample, sequenced in a study of cytomegalovirus exposure and HLA in healthy donors. Use of 60 Vbeta and 13 Jbeta primers characterized the PCR. TCRdb keeps only in-frame clones here, not all; method: immunoSEQ multiplex PCR. This sample has about 150,000 clones, with about 78% found just once. The sequenced sample consisted of PBMCs. The origin of the receptors is a woman between 50 and 59 years old in good health and CMV-seropositive.

The chain couples TRBV6-5 to TRBJ1-1; D perhaps matches TRBD1 (6 bases). The CDR3 spans 15 residues. Germline V lookup: CDR1 MNHEY, CDR2 SVGAGI. V was cut by 6 bases and J by 1 base, with 15 bases left in between. In nucleotides, the CDR3 is TGTGCCAGCAGCCCTGGTAGAGGGGGGAACACTGAAGCTTTCTTT. Protein: CASSPGRGGNTEAFF.

V is TRBV6-4 and J is TRBJ1-5; D unclear. The germline V and J ends were trimmed by 5 bases and 1 base, with 9 bases remaining between them. This CDR3 is built from 14 residues. Germline CDR1 reads MRHNA; CDR2 reads SNTAGT. The CDR3 here is CASSKESSNQPQHF. The CDR3 DNA sequence: TGTGCCAGCAGTAAGGAGAGCAGCAATCAGCCCCAGCATTTT.

The V and J genes are TRBV10-3 and TRBJ1-2; the D gene is possibly TRBD1 (6 bases). The CDR3 is made up of 12 amino acids. Per germline, CDR1 ENHRY and CDR2 SYGVKD. Deletions cut 6 bases from V and 5 bases from J, with 10 bases between. DNA of the CDR3: TGTGCCATCAGGGACAGCTCTTATGGCTACACCTTC. Amino acid sequence: CAIRDSSYGYTF.